The TCR beta chain under discussion was sequenced for a study of T-cell memory formation after mild COVID-19. Study-wide findings and caveats: Cross-reactive memory appears to have joined, as suggested by some responding clones showing up in pre-infection memory.

Each CDR3 protein gets one entry after TCRdb re-called the 5' RACE reads with MiXCR. The profile shows around 390,000 distinct CDR3 sequences, roughly 15% of them singletons. About this clonotype itself: The antigen is undetermined.

Germline V gives CDR1 PRHDT, CDR2 FYEKMQ (reference sequence). Germline trimming cut 5 bases from V and 11 bases from J; bases unmatched to any gene: 12. This CDR3 spans 14 amino acids. Sequenced input: PBMCs or a T cell subset sorted from them (not recorded which). The receptor's source is a man between 18 and 29 years old who had mild COVID-19 (a few samples of this study predate the infection). Cell type and time point are not known. The chain couples TRBV13 to TRBJ1-1; 9 bases line up with TRBD1. The chain's CDR3 is CASSDGSGTGQAFF. In DNA, the CDR3 is TGTGCCAGCAGCGACGGGTCCGGGACAGGGCAGGCTTTCTTT.